Listed here are 24 T cell receptor beta chains from one sample, sequenced in a study of cytomegalovirus exposure and HLA in healthy donors. Vbeta (60) and Jbeta (13) primers were used in the PCR. Sequencing used immunoSEQ multiplex PCR; TCRdb keeps in-frame clones, though not all of them. In the table there are about 120,000 clones, around 77% of which are singletons. Sequenced material: PBMCs. These receptor sequences come from a human donor in good health.

The gene calls are TRBV5-1 and TRBJ1-2, with D perhaps TRBD1 (5 bases). V lost 4 bases, J lost 3 bases, and 10 bases lay in between. This CDR3 has 13 amino acids. Germline V gives CDR1 SGHRS, CDR2 YFSETQ. CDR3 protein: CASSAGTYYGYTF. The CDR3 nucleotides read TGCGCCAGCAGCGCGGGGACCTACTATGGCTACACCTTC.

CDR3 protein: CASSPTGLSGYTF. In DNA form, the CDR3 reads TGTGCCAGCAGTCCTACAGGGTTGAGTGGCTACACCTTC. The genes are TRBV27 and TRBJ1-2; a possible D gene is TRBD1 (6 bases). This CDR3 comprises 13 residues. Germline values: CDR1 MNHEY, CDR2 SMNVEV (reference sequence). V was pared by 5 bases and J by 7 bases, with 14 bases between.

The J gene is TRBJ2-1, the V gene TRBV5-1; 11 bases are shared with TRBD2. Germline loops: CDR1 SGHRS, CDR2 YFSETQ. The trim removed 1 base at V and 8 bases at J, leaving 11 bases unmatched. This CDR3 is built from 17 residues. CDR3 sequence (DNA): TGCGCCAGCAGCTTGTCGGTAGCGGGAGGGCCCTCCGATGAGCAGTTCTTC. It is translated as CASSLSVAGGPSDEQFF.

The chain couples TRBV11-1 to TRBJ2-3, with 7 bases matching TRBD2. This CDR3 spans 15 amino acids. V lost 4 bases and J lost 4; bases outside the gene matches: 8. CDR1 is SGHAT and CDR2 is FQDESV in the germline V gene (reference sequence). The CDR3 here is CASSWSGEGADTQYF. CDR3 nucleotides: TGTGCCAGCAGCTGGAGCGGGGAGGGCGCAGATACGCAGTATTTT.

V is TRBV5-4 and J is TRBJ1-1; D remains unclear. Germline V gives CDR1 SGHNT, CDR2 YYREEE (reference sequence). This CDR3 is 14 amino acids long. V lost 2 bases to trimming and J lost 1 base, with 9 bases between them. In DNA, the CDR3 is TGTGCCAGCAGCTTTTCACGGGGGAACACTGAAGCTTTCTTT. It codes for CASSFSRGNTEAFF.

The rearrangement links TRBV19 to TRBJ2-7, with 9 nucleotides matching TRBD1. The CDR3 extends over 15 amino acids. CDR1 and CDR2 (germline): LNHDA, SQIVND (reference sequence). J lost 3 bases, V lost 4 bases, and 7 bases had no gene match. The CDR3 sequence is CASSTIQGAIYEQYF. CDR3 DNA: TGTGCCAGTAGTACGATACAGGGGGCGATCTACGAGCAGTACTTC.

This chain connects TRBV10-3 to TRBJ1-5; TRBD1 matches 9 bases. The CDR3 has 15 residues. The germline CDR1 and CDR2 sequences are ENHRY and SYGVKD. J was trimmed by 5 bases and V by 3 bases; bases with no gene match: 5. For the CDR3, the DNA is TGTGCCATCAGTGAAGGACAGGGGTGGGATCAGCCCCAGCATTTT. This gives the protein CAISEGQGWDQPQHF.

This clone was seen a single time. The V and J genes are TRBV30 and TRBJ1-6; 7 bases agree with TRBD1. V lost 4 bases, J lost 6 bases, and 3 bases stayed unmatched. This CDR3 has 13 residues. Germline V gene lookup returns CDR1 GTSNPN and CDR2 SVGIG (reference sequence). The CDR3 sequence: CAWKRDSNSPLHF. In DNA, the CDR3 is TGTGCCTGGAAACGGGACAGTAATTCACCCCTCCACTTT.

J is TRBJ2-1 and V is TRBV27; 10 positions match TRBD1. In germline, CDR1 is MNHEY, CDR2 SMNVEV (reference sequence). The CDR3 extends over 15 amino acids. The V segment lost 6 bases and the J segment 3 bases; nucleotides outside the gene matches: 5. The CDR3 DNA is TGTGCCAGCAGACAAAGGACAGGGGGCTACAATGAGCAGTTCTTC. Protein product: CASRQRTGGYNEQFF.

This clone has a handful of counts. The CDR3 region is CASSIGRGPPSAGYTF. In nucleotides, the CDR3 is TGTGCCAGTAGTATTGGCAGGGGCCCCCCGTCGGCTGGCTACACCTTC. The rearrangement uses TRBV19 and TRBJ1-2; maybe TRBD1 (6 bases). CDR3 length: 16 amino acids. The germline V gene encodes CDR1 LNHDA and CDR2 SQIVND (reference sequence). The V gene lost 3 bases and the J gene lost 7 bases, with 21 bases spanning the gap.

This clone showed up just once. The genes are TRBV9 and TRBJ2-3, with TRBD2 identical over 11 bases. After removal of 4 bases from V and 2 bases from J, the junction contained 6 bases not matched to a gene. The length of the CDR3 is 16 residues. Germline V gene lookup returns CDR1 SGDLS and CDR2 YYNGEE. CDR3 nucleotides: TGTGCCAGCAGCCCAAGACTAGCGGGGATCACAGATACGCAGTATTTT. Its translation: CASSPRLAGITDTQYF.

The gene calls are TRBV9 and TRBJ2-5; TRBD1 aligns across 8 bases. CDR1 is SGDLS, CDR2 YYNGEE, per germline. This CDR3 region has 14 residues. With 3 bases clipped from V and 4 bases from J, the junction kept 5 bases outside the gene matches. The CDR3 sequence: CASSESQGGETQYF. CDR3 sequence (DNA): TGTGCCAGCAGCGAATCACAGGGGGGAGAGACCCAGTACTTC. Full variable domain (rest looked up from reference TRBV9 and TRBJ2-5): DSGVTQTPKHLITATGQRVTLRCSPRSGDLSVYWYQQSLDQGLQFLIQYYNGEERAKGNILERFSAQQFPDLHSELNLSSLELGDSALYFCASSESQGGETQYFGPGTRLLVL.

Only a few counts were recorded for this clone. The rearrangement uses TRBV18 and TRBJ2-2, with D possibly matching TRBD1 (6 bases). CDR1 is KGHSH and CDR2 is LQKENI in the germline V gene. The V end was cut by 1 base, the J end by 4 bases, with 7 bases between. The CDR3 consists of 14 residues. The CDR3 bases are TGTGCCAGCTCACCACAGGGGGTCACCGGGGAGCTGTTTTTT. It codes for CASSPQGVTGELFF.

The CDR3 DNA is TGTGCCAACCTGAGCGGGGAGCTGTTTTTT. Protein sequence: CANLSGELFF. The rearrangement uses TRBV27 and TRBJ2-2; D is unclear. V lost 10 bases, J lost 7 bases, and 7 bases lay in between. The CDR3 extends over 10 amino acids. In germline, CDR1 is MNHEY, CDR2 SMNVEV (reference sequence).

V is TRBV2 and J is TRBJ2-7; tentatively, D is TRBD2 (5 bases). Per germline, CDR1 SNHLY and CDR2 FYNNEI. The CDR3 covers 15 residues. V lost 4 bases to trimming and J lost 4 bases, with 17 bases between them. CDR3 region: CASSGPWKEGYEQYF. In DNA, the CDR3 is TGTGCCAGCAGTGGCCCCTGGAAAGAGGGTTACGAGCAGTACTTC. The full variable domain, completed using reference TRBV2 and TRBJ2-7, is EPEVTQTPSHQVTQMGQEVILRCVPISNHLYFYWYRQILGQKVEFLVSFYNNEISEKSEIFDDQFSVERPDGSNFTLKIRSTKLEDSAMYFCASSGPWKEGYEQYFGPGTRLTVT.

The chain recombines TRBV4-1 with TRBJ2-7, with 8 bases that match TRBD2. In germline, CDR1 is MGHRA, CDR2 YSYEKL. This CDR3 comprises 17 residues. Germline trimming cut 2 bases from V and 3 bases from J; bases unmatched to any gene: 12. CDR3 sequence: CASSQPQGQRESYEQYF. In DNA, the CDR3 is TGCGCCAGCAGCCAACCCCAGGGTCAGCGGGAGAGCTACGAGCAGTACTTC.

This clone was counted only a few times. The V and J genes are TRBV19 and TRBJ2-7; 7 bases align to TRBD1. J lost 7 bases, V lost 3 bases, and 12 bases had no gene match. Germline assignment: CDR1 LNHDA and CDR2 SQIVND (reference sequence). The CDR3 runs to 15 residues. CDR3 residues: CASSIGQVGPGEQYF. The CDR3 DNA follows: TGTGCCAGTAGTATTGGACAGGTTGGGCCGGGAGAGCAGTACTTC.

The chain recombines TRBV5-1 with TRBJ2-1; 10 positions agree with TRBD2. Germline V gene data show CDR1 as SGHRS and CDR2 as YFSETQ. J lost 8 bases, V lost 1 base, and 6 bases had no gene match. The CDR3 runs to 15 residues. CDR3 nucleotide sequence: TGCGCCAGCAGCTTGCAATTAGCGGGAGGATATGAGCAGTTCTTC. Its protein product is CASSLQLAGGYEQFF.

V is TRBV9 and J is TRBJ2-1; D is possibly TRBD2 (7 bases). Per germline, CDR1 SGDLS and CDR2 YYNGEE. Trimming left V 0 bases short and J 9 bases short, with 13 bases between. CDR3 length: 14 residues. This chain's CDR3 is CASSVGWEGVEQFF. DNA for the CDR3: TGTGCCAGCAGCGTAGGGTGGGAGGGGGTTGAGCAGTTCTTC. Complete variable domain (other parts from reference TRBV9 and TRBJ2-1): DSGVTQTPKHLITATGQRVTLRCSPRSGDLSVYWYQQSLDQGLQFLIQYYNGEERAKGNILERFSAQQFPDLHSELNLSSLELGDSALYFCASSVGWEGVEQFFGPGTRLTVL.

This clone has a handful of counts. This chain links TRBV5-1 with TRBJ2-7, with 9 bases identical to TRBD1. Trimming removed 4 bases from V and 1 base from J; junction bases left unmatched: 9. The CDR3 is 16 residues long. In germline, CDR1 is SGHRS, CDR2 YFSETQ. The DNA for the CDR3 is TGCGCCAGCAGCCCCGGGACAGGGTATAGATCCTACGAGCAGTACTTC. Its translation is CASSPGTGYRSYEQYF.

This clone has only one observation. The chain employs TRBV4-2 and TRBJ2-7, with TRBD1 matching 10 bases. The CDR3 totals 15 residues. The J segment lost 5 bases and the V segment lost 2 bases, leaving 6 bases of the junction unmatched. CDR1 is LGHNA and CDR2 is YNFKEQ in the germline V gene. The CDR3 coding sequence is TGTGCCAGCAGCCAAACCGGGACAGGGGTCCACGAGCAGTACTTC. This encodes CASSQTGTGVHEQYF.

The J gene is TRBJ2-7, the V gene TRBV7-8; 8 bases line up with TRBD1. The length of the CDR3 is 15 residues. The V segment lost 4 bases and the J segment 1 base; nucleotides outside the gene matches: 6. Germline CDR1 is SGHVS and CDR2 is FQNEAQ. The CDR3 DNA reads as TGTGCCAGCAGCTCTCCCGGACAGGGTTCCTACGAGCAGTACTTC. Its translation is CASSSPGQGSYEQYF.

This chain links TRBV18 with TRBJ2-7; 8 nucleotides line up with TRBD1. The CDR3 runs to 14 residues. V trimming: 6 bases; J trimming: 1 base; junction bases outside the gene matches: 5. CDR1 is KGHSH, CDR2 LQKENI, per germline. The CDR3 DNA reads TGTGCCAGCTCGCAGGGGGCCCCATCCTACGAGCAGTACTTC. Its translation is CASSQGAPSYEQYF.

The rearrangement links TRBV18 to TRBJ2-3, with TRBD1 matching over 7 bases. Per germline, CDR1 KGHSH and CDR2 LQKENI. V lost 2 bases, J lost 6 bases, and 5 bases stayed unmatched. There are 14 residues in the CDR3. The CDR3 nucleotides read TGTGCCAGCTCACCAACAGGGGAAAGGGATACGCAGTATTTT. Protein sequence: CASSPTGERDTQYF.